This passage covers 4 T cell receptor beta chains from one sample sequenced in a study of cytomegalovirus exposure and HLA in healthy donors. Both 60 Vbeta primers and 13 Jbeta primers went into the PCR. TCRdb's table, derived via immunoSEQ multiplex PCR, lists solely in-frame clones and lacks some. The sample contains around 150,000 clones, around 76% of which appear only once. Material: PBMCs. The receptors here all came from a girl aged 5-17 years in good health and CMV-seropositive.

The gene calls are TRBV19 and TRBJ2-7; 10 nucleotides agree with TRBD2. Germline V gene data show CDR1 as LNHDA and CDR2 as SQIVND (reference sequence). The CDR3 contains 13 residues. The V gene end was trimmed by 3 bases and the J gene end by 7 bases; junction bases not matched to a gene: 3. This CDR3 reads CASSISGGLEQYF. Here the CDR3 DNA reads TGTGCCAGTAGTATTAGCGGGGGGCTGGAGCAGTACTTC.

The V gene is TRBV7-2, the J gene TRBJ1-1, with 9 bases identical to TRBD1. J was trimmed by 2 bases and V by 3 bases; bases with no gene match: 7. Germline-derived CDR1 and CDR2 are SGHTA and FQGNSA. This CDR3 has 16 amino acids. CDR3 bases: TGTGCCAGCAGCTTTTTGACAGGGGGACGAAACACTGAAGCTTTCTTT. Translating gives CASSFLTGGRNTEAFF. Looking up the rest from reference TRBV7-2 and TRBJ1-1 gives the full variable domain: GAGVSQSPSNKVTEKGKDVELRCDPISGHTALYWYRQSLGQGLEFLIYFQGNSAPDKSGLPSDRFSAERTGGSVSTLTIQRTQQEDSAVYLCASSFLTGGRNTEAFFGQGTRLTVV.

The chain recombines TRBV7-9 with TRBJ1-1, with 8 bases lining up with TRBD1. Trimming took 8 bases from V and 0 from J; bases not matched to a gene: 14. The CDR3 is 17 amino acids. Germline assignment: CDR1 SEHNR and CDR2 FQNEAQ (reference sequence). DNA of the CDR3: TGTGCCAGCTGCGATGGACAGGGCGAAACCATGAACACTGAAGCTTTCTTT. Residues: CASCDGQGETMNTEAFF.

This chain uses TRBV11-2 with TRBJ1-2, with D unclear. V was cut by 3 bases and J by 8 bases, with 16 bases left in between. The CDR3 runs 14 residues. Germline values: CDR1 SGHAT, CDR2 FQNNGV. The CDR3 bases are TGTGCCAGCAGCTTGGCAGTACTAACTAAGGGCTACACCTTC. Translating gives CASSLAVLTKGYTF.